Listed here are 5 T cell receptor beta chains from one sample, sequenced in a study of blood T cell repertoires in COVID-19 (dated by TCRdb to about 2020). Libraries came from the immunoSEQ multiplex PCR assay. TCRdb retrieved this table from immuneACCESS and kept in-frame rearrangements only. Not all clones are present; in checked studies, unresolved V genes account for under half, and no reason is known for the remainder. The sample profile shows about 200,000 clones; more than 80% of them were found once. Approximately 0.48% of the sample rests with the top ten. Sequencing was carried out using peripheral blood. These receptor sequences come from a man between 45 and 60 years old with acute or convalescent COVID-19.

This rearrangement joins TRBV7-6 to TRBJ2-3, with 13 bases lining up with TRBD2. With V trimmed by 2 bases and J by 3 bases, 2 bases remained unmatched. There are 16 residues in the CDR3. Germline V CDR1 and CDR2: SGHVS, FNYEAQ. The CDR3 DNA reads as TGTGCCAGCAGCTTAACTAGCGGGGGGGAGACAGATACGCAGTATTTT. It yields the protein CASSLTSGGETDTQYF.

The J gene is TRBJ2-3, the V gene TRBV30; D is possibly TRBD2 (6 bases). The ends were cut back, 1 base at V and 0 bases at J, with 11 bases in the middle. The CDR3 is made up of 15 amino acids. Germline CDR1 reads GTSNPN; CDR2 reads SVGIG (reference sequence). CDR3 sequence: CAWSGGLASTDTQYF. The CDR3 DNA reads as TGTGCCTGGAGTGGAGGGCTAGCGAGCACAGATACGCAGTATTTT.

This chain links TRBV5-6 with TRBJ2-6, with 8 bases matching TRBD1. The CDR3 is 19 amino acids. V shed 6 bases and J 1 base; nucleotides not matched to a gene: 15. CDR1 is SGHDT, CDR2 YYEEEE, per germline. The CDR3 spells CASTLFSGQGASGANVLTF. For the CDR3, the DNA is TGTGCCAGCACGCTGTTTAGTGGGCAGGGGGCTTCTGGGGCCAACGTCCTGACTTTC.

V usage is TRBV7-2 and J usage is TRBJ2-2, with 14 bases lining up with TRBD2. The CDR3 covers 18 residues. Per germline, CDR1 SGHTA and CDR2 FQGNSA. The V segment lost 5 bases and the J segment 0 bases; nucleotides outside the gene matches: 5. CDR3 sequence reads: CASSKGLAGAANTGELFF. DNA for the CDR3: TGTGCCAGCAGCAAGGGACTAGCGGGGGCAGCGAACACCGGGGAGCTGTTTTTT.

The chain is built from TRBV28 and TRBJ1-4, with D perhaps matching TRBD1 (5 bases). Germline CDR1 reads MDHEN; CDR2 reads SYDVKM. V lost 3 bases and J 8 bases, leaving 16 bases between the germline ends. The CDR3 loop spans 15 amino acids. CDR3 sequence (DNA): TGTGCCAGCAGTTTTTTTAAGGGGTTAAGGGAAAAACTGTTTTTT. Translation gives CASSFFKGLREKLFF.